This T cell receptor (beta chain) was observed in a study of Graves' ophthalmopathy and Graves' hyperthyroidism. Study-level information: The blood sample was drawn at first diagnosis and before any treatment.

RNA served as the template for amplifying TCR beta CDR3 regions. An initial RT-PCR round employing HTBI primers preceded a second-round multiplex PCR. TCRdb itself ran the multiplex PCR reads through MiXCR, one entry per CDR3 protein. The sample has hundreds of thousands of distinct CDR3 sequences, more than 20% seen once. This clonotype was observed many times. Here the CDR3 omits its conserved ending phenylalanine or tryptophan, so a read error is the likely source. The DNA is left out, because the CDR3 cannot be placed on it with certainty; the CDR3 is given as TCRdb lists it. The CDR3 has 8 amino acids, counting both end residues. Germline CDR1 is MNHNS and CDR2 is SASEGT.

The sample was peripheral blood. The chain couples TRBV6-1 to TRBJ1-1; TRBD1 is the table's D call and was not checked against the DNA. The receptor's source is a woman under 30 with stable Graves' hyperthyroidism. The CDR3 here is CASASGHL.